The rows below give T cell receptor beta chains drawn from one sample of a study of blood T cell repertoires in COVID-19. Repertoires were generated with immunoSEQ multiplex PCR, while TCRdb's copy carries only in-frame clones and drops some. The sample carries approximately 97,000 clones, 90% recorded once. Material for sequencing was peripheral blood. These receptors originate from a man between 60 and 70 years old with acute or convalescent COVID-19. CDR3s include the opening cysteine and the closing phenylalanine or tryptophan. The D gene is left open where the match is weak. Clone size is given for some rows only: seen once, a few or many times, or a class if the clone is expanded.

>TRBV2|-|TRBJ1-2|-
TGTGCCAGCAGCGCGGACAGTAACTATGGCTACACCTTC
CASSADSNYGYTF
>TRBV15|TRBD1|TRBJ1-6|-
TGTGCCACCAGCAGACGACAACCACAGGGGGCTGTCTATAATTCACCCCTCCACTTT
CATSRRQPQGAVYNSPLHF
>TRBV19|-|TRBJ2-7|-
TGTGCCAGTAGTATTGACCCGGAGAGCTCCTACGAGCAGTACTTC
CASSIDPESSYEQYF
>TRBV6-5|-|TRBJ1-6|-
TGTGCCAGCAGTTACCAGGGAAGCTCCTATAATTCACCCCTCCACTTT
CASSYQGSSYNSPLHF
>TRBV5-4|-|TRBJ1-3|-
TGTGCCAGCAGCTTTGCGGGGCTCGAGGCCGGAAACACCATATATTTT
CASSFAGLEAGNTIYF
>TRBV12-3/TRBV12-4|-|TRBJ2-5|-
TGTGCCAGCAGTGTGTGGGGGGACGAGACCCAGTACTTC
CASSVWGDETQYF
>TRBV27|TRBD1|TRBJ1-1|-
TGTGCCAGCAGTATGCAGGGGGCGAACACTGAAGCTTTCTTT
CASSMQGANTEAFF
>TRBV19|TRBD1|TRBJ1-1|-
TGTGCCAGTTGTGGACAGGCCGGCATGAACACTGAAGCTTTCTTT
CASCGQAGMNTEAFF
>TRBV30|-|TRBJ1-2|-
TGTGCCTGGAGGAAGACCCTTCTGGGGAGCTATGGCTACACCTTC
CAWRKTLLGSYGYTF
>TRBV7-2|-|TRBJ1-1|once
TGTGCCAGCAGCTTGTCAAGGGGCACTGAAGCTTTCTTT
CASSLSRGTEAFF
>TRBV12-3/TRBV12-4|-|TRBJ2-2|medium-sized
TGTGCCAGCAGTTTACCGGGGACCGGGGAGCTGTTTTTT
CASSLPGTGELFF
>TRBV7-2|-|TRBJ1-6|-
TGTGCCAGCAGCTTAGAGAGCTCCTATAATTCACCCCTCCACTTT
CASSLESSYNSPLHF
>TRBV19|-|TRBJ1-3|-
TGTGCCAGTAGTATTAGGGGAGGCTCTGGAAACACCATATATTTT
CASSIRGGSGNTIYF
>TRBV6-5|-|TRBJ2-6|-
TGTGCCAGCGGACAATTCTCTGGGGCCAACGTCCTGACTTTC
CASGQFSGANVLTF
>TRBV6-4|-|TRBJ2-6|-
TGTGCCAGCAGTGACTCGAACTCGCGCTCTGGGGCCAACGTCCTGACTTTC
CASSDSNSRSGANVLTF
>TRBV2|TRBD1|TRBJ2-1|-
TGTGCCAGCAGTGGGCAGGGGGCCTACAATGAGCAGTTCTTC
CASSGQGAYNEQFF
>TRBV9|-|TRBJ1-1|-
TGTGCCAGCAGCGTAGTGCGGGAAACTGAAGCTTTCTTT
CASSVVRETEAFF